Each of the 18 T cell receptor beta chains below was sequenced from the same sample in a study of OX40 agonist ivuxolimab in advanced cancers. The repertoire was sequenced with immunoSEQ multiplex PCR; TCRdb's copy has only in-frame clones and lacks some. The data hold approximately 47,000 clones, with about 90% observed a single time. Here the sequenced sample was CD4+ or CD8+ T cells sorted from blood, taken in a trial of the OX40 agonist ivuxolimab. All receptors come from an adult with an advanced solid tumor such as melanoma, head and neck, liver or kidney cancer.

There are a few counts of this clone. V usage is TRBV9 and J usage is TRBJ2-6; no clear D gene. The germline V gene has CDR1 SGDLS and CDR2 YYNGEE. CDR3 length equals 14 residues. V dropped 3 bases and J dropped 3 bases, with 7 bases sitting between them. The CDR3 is CASSASGGANVLTF. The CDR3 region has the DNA TGTGCCAGCAGCGCGAGTGGTGGGGCCAACGTCCTGACTTTC.

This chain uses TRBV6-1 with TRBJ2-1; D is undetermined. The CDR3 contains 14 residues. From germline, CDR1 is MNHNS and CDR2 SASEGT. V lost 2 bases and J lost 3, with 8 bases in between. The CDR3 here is CASSELDDYNEQFF. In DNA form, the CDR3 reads TGTGCCAGCAGTGAATTGGATGACTACAATGAGCAGTTCTTC.

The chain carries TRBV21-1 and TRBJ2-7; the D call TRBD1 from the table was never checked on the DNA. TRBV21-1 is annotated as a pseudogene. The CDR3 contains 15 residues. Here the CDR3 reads CASSKDQGKRYEQYF. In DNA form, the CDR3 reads TGTGCCAGCAGCAAAGACCAGGGGAAACGCTACGAGCAGTACTTC.

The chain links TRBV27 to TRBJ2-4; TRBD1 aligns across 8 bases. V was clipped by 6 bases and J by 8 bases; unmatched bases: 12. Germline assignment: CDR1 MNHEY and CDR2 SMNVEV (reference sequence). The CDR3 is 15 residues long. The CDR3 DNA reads TGTGCCAGCAGACCGAACCCGGACAGGGCGGACATTCAGTACTTC. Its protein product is CASRPNPDRADIQYF.

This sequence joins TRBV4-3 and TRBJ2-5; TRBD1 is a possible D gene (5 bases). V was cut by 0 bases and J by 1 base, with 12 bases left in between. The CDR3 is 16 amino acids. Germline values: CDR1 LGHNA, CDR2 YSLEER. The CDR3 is CASSQEATDSQETQYF. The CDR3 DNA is TGCGCCAGCAGCCAAGAGGCGACAGACTCCCAAGAGACCCAGTACTTC.

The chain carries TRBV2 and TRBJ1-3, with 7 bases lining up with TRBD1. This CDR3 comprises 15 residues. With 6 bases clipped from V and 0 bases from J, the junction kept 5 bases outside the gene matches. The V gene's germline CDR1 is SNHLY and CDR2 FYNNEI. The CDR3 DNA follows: TGTGCCAGCAGCCCGAGGACAGGCTCTGGAAACACCATATATTTT. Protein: CASSPRTGSGNTIYF.

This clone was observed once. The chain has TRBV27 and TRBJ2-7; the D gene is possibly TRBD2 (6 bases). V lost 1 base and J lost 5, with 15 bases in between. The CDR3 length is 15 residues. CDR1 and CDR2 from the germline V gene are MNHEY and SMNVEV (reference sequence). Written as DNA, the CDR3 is TGTGCCAGCAGTTTATTCAGACGGGGGAGACACGAGCAGTACTTC. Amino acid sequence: CASSLFRRGRHEQYF.

The chain's CDR3 is CASSLRGRGRDEQYF. Written as DNA, the CDR3 is TGTGCCAGCAGCTTGCGGGGCAGGGGGCGAGACGAGCAGTACTTC. The chain recombines TRBV11-2 with TRBJ2-7, with 8 bases fitting TRBD1. This CDR3 contains 15 residues. Germline V gives CDR1 SGHAT, CDR2 FQNNGV. J was trimmed by 5 bases and V by 3 bases; bases with no gene match: 9. Variable domain in full (rest from reference TRBV11-2 and TRBJ2-7): EAGVAQSPRYKIIEKRQSVAFWCNPISGHATLYWYQQILGQGPKLLIQFQNNGVVDDSQLPKDRFSAERLKGVDSTLKIQPAKLEDSAVYLCASSLRGRGRDEQYFGPGTRLTVT.

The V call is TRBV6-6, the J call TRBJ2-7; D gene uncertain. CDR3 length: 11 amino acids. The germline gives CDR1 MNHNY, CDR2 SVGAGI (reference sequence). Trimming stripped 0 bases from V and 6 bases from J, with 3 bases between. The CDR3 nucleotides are TGTGCCAGCAGTTACTCGCTCGAGCAGTACTTC. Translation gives CASSYSLEQYF.

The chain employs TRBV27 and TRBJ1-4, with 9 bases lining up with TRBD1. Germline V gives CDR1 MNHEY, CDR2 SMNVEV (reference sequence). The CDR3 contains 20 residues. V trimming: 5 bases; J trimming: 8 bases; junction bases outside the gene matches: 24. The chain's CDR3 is CASSANPLDYRDREGEKLFF. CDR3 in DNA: TGTGCCAGCAGTGCAAACCCCCTAGATTACCGGGACAGGGAGGGCGAAAAACTGTTTTTT.

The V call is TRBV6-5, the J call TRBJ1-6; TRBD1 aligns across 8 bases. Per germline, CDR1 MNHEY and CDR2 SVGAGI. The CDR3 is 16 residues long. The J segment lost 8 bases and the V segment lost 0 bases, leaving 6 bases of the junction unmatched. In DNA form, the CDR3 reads TGTGCCAGCAGTTACTCGGCAGGGGGCATGGATTCACCCCTCCACTTT. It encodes CASSYSAGGMDSPLHF.

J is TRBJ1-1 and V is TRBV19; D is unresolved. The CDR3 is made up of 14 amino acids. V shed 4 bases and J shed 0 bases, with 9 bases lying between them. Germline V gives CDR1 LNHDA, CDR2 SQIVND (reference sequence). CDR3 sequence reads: CASSKPAMNTEAFF. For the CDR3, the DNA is TGTGCCAGTAGTAAGCCGGCAATGAACACTGAAGCTTTCTTT.

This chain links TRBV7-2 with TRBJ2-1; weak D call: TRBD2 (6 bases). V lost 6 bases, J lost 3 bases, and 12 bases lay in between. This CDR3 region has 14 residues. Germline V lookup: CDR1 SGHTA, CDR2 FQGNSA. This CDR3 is CASRGGVNYNEQFF. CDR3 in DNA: TGTGCCAGCAGGGGCGGGGTGAACTACAATGAGCAGTTCTTC.

The CDR3: CASSPEADSNNIQYF. CDR3 DNA sequence: TGTGCCAGCAGCCCGGAAGCCGACAGTAACAACATTCAGTACTTC. The V call is TRBV7-6, the J call TRBJ2-4; the D gene is possibly TRBD1 (5 bases). This CDR3 comprises 15 residues. Germline lookup yields CDR1 SGHVS and CDR2 FNYEAQ. V lost 5 bases and J 7 bases, leaving 18 bases between the germline ends.

The DNA for the CDR3 is TGTGCCAGCAGCGTAGAAGGGATCGACGAGCAGTACTTC. Protein sequence: CASSVEGIDEQYF. The chain carries TRBV9 and TRBJ2-7; unclear D gene. Germline assignment: CDR1 SGDLS and CDR2 YYNGEE. The V gene lost 0 bases and the J gene lost 5 bases, with 9 bases spanning the gap. The CDR3 runs to 13 residues.

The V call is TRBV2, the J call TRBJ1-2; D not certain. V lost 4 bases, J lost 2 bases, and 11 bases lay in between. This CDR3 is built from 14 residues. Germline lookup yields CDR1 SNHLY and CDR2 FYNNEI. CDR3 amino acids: CASSVYTANYGYTF. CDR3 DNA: TGTGCCAGCAGTGTGTACACTGCGAACTATGGCTACACCTTC. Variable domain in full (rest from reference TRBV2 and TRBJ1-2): EPEVTQTPSHQVTQMGQEVILRCVPISNHLYFYWYRQILGQKVEFLVSFYNNEISEKSEIFDDQFSVERPDGSNFTLKIRSTKLEDSAMYFCASSVYTANYGYTFGSGTRLTVV.

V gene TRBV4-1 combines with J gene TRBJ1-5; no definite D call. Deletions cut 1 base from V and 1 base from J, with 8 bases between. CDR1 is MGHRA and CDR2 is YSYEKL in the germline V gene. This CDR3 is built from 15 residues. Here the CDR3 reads CASSQASSSNQPQHF. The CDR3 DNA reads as TGCGCCAGCAGCCAAGCATCCTCCAGCAATCAGCCCCAGCATTTT.

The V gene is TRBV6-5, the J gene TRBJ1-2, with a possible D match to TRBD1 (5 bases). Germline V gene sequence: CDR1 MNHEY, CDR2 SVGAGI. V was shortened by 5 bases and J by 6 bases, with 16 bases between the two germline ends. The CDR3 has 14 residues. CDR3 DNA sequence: TGTGCCAGCAGTCAGCTGAACCCCAGGGATGGCTACACCTTC. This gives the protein CASSQLNPRDGYTF.